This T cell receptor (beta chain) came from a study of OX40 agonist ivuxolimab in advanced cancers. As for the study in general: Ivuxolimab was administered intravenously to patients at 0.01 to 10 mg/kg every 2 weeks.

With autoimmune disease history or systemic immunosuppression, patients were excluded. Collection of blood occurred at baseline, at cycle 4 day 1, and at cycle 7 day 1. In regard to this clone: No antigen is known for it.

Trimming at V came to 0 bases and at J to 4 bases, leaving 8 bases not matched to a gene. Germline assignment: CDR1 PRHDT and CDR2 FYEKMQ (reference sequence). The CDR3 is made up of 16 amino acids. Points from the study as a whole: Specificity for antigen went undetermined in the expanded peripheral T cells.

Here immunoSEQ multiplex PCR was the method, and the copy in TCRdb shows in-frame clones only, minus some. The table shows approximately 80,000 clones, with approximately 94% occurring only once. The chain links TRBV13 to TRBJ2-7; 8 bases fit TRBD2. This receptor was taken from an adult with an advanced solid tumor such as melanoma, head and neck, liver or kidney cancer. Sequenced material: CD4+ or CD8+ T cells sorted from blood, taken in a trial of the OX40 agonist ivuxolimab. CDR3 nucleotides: TGTGCCAGCAGCTTAGGCGCTACTAGCGGTGGGTACGAGCAGTACTTC. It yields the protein CASSLGATSGGYEQYF.